This TCR beta chain was sequenced in a study of Ad26.COV2.S vaccination and SARS-CoV-2 variants. Findings and limits, study-wide: People who got the vaccine had more spike-specific TCR breadth than people who got placebo.

A note on this clone: Its antigen is not known.

Profiled with immunoSEQ multiplex PCR; TCRdb holds only in-frame clones, not every one. This table holds over 85,000 clones, approximately 82% found once. The source of this sequence is a human donor who had recovered from COVID-19. Sequenced material: peripheral blood, taken after recovery from COVID-19.

This chain's CDR3 is CASAQTGGMGGYTF. The CDR3, as DNA: TGTGCCAGCGCCCAGACAGGGGGCATGGGAGGCTACACCTTC. This rearrangement joins TRBV6-5 to TRBJ1-2; TRBD1 agrees at 10 bases. V shed 8 bases and J 8 bases; nucleotides not matched to a gene: 11. Germline lookup yields CDR1 MNHEY and CDR2 SVGAGI. The CDR3 length is 14 residues.